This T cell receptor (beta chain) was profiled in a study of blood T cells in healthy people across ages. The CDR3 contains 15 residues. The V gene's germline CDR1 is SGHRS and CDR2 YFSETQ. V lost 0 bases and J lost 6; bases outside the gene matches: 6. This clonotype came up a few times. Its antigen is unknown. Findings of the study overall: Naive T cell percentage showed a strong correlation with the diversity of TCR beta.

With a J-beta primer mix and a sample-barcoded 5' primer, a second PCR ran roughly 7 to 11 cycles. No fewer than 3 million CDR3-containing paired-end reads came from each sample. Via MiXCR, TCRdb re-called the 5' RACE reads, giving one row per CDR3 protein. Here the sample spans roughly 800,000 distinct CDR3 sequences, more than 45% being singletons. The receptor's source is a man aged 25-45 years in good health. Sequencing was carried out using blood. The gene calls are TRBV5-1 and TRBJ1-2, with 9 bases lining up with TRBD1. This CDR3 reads CASSLDPGTGNGYTF. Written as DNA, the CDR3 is TGCGCCAGCAGCTTGGACCCCGGGACAGGGAATGGCTACACCTTC.